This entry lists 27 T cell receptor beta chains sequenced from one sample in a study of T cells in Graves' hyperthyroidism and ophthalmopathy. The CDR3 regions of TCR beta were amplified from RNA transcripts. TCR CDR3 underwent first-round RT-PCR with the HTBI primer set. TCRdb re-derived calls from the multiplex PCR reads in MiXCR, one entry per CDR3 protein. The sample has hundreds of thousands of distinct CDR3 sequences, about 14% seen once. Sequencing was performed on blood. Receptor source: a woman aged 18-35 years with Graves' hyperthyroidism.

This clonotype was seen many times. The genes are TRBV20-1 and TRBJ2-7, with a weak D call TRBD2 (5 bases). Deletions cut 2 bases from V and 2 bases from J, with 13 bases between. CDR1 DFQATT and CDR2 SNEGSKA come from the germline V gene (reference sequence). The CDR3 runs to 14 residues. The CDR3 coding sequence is TGCAGTGCTAGACCACTGGGAGCAGCCTACGAGCAGTACTTC. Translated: CSARPLGAAYEQYF.

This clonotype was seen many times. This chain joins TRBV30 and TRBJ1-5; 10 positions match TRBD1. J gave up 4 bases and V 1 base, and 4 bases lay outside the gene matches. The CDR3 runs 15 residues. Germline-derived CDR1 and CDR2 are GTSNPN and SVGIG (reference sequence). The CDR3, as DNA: TGTGCCTGGAGTGCAGGGACAGGGGTGAATCAGCCCCAGCATTTT. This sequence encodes CAWSAGTGVNQPQHF.

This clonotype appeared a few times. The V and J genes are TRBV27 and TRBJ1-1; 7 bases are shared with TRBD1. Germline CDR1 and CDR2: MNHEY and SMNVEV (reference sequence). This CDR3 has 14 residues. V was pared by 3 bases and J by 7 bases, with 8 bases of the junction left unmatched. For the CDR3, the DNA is TGTGCCAGCAGTTTGATCAGGGGGGCGATTGAAGCTTTCTTT. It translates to CASSLIRGAIEAFF.

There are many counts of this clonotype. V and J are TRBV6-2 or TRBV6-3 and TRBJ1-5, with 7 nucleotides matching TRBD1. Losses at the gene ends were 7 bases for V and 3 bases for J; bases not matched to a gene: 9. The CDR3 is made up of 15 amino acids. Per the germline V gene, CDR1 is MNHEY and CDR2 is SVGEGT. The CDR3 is CASTNRDRLNQPQHF. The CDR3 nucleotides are TGTGCCAGCACCAACCGGGACAGACTCAATCAGCCCCAGCATTTT.

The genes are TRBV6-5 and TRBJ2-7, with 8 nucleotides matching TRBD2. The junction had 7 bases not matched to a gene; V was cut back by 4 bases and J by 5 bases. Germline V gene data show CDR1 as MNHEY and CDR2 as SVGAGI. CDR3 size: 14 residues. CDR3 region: CASSWSGSGDEQYF. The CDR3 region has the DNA TGTGCCAGCAGTTGGAGCGGGAGCGGCGACGAGCAGTACTTC.

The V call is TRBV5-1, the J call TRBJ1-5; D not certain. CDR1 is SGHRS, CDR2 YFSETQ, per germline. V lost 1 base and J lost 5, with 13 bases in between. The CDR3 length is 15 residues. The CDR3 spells CASSLFGSPDQPQHF. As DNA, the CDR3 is TGCGCCAGCAGCTTGTTCGGCAGTCCTGATCAGCCCCAGCATTTT.

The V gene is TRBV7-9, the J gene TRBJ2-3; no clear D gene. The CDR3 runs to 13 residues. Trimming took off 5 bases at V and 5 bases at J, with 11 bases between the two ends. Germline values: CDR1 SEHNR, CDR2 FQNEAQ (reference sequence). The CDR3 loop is CASSPGRLDTQYF. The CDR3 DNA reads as TGTGCCAGCAGCCCAGGACGTTTAGATACGCAGTATTTT.

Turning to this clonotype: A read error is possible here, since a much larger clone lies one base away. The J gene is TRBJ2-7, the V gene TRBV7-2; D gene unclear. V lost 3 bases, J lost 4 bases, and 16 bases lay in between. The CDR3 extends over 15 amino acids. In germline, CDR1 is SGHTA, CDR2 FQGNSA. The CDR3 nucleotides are TGTGCCAGCAGCTTCAACGCCGGTTCTTTTTACGAGCAGTACTTC. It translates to CASSFNAGSFYEQYF.

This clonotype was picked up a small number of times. DNA of the CDR3: TGTGCATCGGTGCCTAGCGGGAGTAAAGGTGAGCAGTTCTTC. It yields the protein CASVPSGSKGEQFF. This chain uses TRBV6-1 with TRBJ2-1; TRBD2 matches at 10 bases. CDR1 and CDR2 (germline): MNHNS, SASEGT. The CDR3 loop spans 14 amino acids.

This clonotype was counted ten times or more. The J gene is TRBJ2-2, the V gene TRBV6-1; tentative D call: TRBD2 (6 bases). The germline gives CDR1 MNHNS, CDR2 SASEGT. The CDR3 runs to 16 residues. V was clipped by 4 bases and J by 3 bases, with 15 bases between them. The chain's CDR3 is CASSVFRDSYTGELFF. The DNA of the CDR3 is TGTGCCAGCAGTGTATTCCGGGACTCTTACACCGGGGAGCTGTTTTTT.

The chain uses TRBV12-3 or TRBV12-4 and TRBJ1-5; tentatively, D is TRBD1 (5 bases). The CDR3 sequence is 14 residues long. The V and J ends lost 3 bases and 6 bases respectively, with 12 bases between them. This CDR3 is CASSLVGEVQPQHF. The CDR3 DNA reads TGTGCCAGCAGTTTGGTGGGGGAGGTTCAGCCCCAGCATTTT.

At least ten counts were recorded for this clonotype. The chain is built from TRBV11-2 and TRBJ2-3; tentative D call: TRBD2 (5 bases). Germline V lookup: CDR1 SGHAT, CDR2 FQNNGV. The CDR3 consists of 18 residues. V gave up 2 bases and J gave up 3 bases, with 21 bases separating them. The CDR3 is CASSLSGRLLRETDTQYF. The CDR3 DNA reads TGTGCCAGCAGCTTAAGCGGAAGGTTATTGAGGGAGACAGATACGCAGTATTTT.

This chain's CDR3 is CASSFQPGLGNEQFF. Here the CDR3 DNA reads TGTGCCAGCAGCTTCCAGCCGGGACTAGGGAATGAGCAGTTCTTC. V gene TRBV7-3 combines with J gene TRBJ2-1; TRBD2 aligns across 8 bases. Germline V gene data show CDR1 as SGHTA and CDR2 as FQGTGA. V was clipped by 3 bases and J by 7 bases; unmatched bases: 8. This CDR3 has 15 amino acids.

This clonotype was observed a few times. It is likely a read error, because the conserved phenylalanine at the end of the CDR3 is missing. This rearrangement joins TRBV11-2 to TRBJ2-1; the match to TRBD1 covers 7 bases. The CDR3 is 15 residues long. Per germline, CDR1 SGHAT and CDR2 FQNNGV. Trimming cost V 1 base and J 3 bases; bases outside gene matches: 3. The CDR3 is CASSLGRQGYNEQFL. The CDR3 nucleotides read TGTGCCAGCAGCTTAGGGAGACAGGGCTACAATGAGCAGTTCCTC.

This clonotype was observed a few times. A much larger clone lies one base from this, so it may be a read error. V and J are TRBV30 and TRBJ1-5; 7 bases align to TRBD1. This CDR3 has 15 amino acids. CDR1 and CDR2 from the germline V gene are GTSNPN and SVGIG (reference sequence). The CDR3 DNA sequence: TGTGCCTGGAGTGGGGGGACAGCAGTCAATCAGCTCCAGCATTTT. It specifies CAWSGGTAVNQLQHF.

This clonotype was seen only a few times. CDR3 DNA sequence: TGTGCCAGCATGAGCCGAGAAACTAATGAAAAACTGTTTTTT. Encoded protein: CASMSRETNEKLFF. J is TRBJ1-4 and V is TRBV28; D gene uncertain. V was trimmed by 7 bases and J by 1 base, leaving 10 bases between them. The CDR3 has 14 amino acids. CDR1 MDHEN and CDR2 SYDVKM come from the germline V gene.

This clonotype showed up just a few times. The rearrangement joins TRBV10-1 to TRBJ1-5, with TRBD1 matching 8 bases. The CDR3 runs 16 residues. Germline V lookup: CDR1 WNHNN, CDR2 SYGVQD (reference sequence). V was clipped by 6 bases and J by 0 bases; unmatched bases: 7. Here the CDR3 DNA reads TGCGCCAGCAGCTTCCGGGACAGGAATAGCAATCAGCCCCAGCATTTT. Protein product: CASSFRDRNSNQPQHF.

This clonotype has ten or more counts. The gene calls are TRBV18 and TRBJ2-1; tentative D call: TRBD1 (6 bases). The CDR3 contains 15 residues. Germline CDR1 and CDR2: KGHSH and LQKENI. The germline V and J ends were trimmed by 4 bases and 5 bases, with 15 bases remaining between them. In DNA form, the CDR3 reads TGTGCCAGCTCACTCGACAGGATCTTGAACAATGAGCAGTTCTTC. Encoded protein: CASSLDRILNNEQFF.

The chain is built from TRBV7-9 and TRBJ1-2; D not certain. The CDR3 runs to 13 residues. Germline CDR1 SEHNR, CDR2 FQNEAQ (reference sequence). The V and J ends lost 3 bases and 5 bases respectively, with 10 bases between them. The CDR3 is CASSFSSPYGYTF. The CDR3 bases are TGTGCCAGCAGCTTCTCCTCCCCTTATGGCTACACCTTC.

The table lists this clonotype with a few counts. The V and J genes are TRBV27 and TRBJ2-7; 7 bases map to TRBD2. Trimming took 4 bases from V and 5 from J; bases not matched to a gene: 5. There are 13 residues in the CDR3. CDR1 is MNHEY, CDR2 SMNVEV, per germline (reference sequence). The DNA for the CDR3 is TGTGCCAGCAGTTCACTAGCGCAGGACGAGCAGTACTTC. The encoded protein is CASSSLAQDEQYF.

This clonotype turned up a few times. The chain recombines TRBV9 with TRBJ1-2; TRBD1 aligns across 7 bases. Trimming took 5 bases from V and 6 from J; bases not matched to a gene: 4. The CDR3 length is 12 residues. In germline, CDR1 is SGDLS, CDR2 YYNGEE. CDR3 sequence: CASRSGTDGYTF. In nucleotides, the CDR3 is TGTGCCAGCAGGTCCGGGACAGATGGCTACACCTTC. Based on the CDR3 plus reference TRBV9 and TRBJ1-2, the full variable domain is DSGVTQTPKHLITATGQRVTLRCSPRSGDLSVYWYQQSLDQGLQFLIQYYNGEERAKGNILERFSAQQFPDLHSELNLSSLELGDSALYFCASRSGTDGYTFGSGTRLTVV.

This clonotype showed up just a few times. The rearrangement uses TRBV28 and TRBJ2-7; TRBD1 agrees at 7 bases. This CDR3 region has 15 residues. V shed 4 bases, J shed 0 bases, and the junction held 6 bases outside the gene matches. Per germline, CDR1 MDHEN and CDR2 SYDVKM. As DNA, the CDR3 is TGTGCCAGCAGTTCGTGGGACAGCTTCTCCTACGAGCAGTACTTC. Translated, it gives CASSSWDSFSYEQYF.

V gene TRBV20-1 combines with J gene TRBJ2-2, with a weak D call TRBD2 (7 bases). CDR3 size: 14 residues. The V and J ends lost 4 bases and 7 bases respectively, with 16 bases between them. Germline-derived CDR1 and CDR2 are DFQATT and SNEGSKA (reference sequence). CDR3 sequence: CSAKGEGKDGELFF. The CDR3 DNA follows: TGCAGTGCTAAGGGGGAGGGGAAGGACGGGGAGCTGTTTTTT.

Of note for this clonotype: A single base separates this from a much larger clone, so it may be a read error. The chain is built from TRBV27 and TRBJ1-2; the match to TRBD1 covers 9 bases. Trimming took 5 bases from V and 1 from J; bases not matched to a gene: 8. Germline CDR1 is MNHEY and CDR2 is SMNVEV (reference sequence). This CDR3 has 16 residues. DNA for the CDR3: TGTGCCAGCAGTGATTCCGGGACAGGGCGTAACTATGGCTACACCTTC. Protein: CASSDSGTGRNYGYTF.

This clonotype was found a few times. The CDR3 here is CSALAGQGSQEQFF. In DNA form, the CDR3 reads TGCAGTGCGCTCGCCGGACAGGGTTCTCAAGAGCAGTTCTTC. The rearrangement links TRBV20-1 to TRBJ2-1; 8 bases are shared with TRBD1. Looked up from germline, CDR1 is DFQATT and CDR2 is SNEGSKA (reference sequence). After removal of 6 bases from V and 10 bases from J, the junction contained 14 bases not matched to a gene. The CDR3 runs to 14 residues.

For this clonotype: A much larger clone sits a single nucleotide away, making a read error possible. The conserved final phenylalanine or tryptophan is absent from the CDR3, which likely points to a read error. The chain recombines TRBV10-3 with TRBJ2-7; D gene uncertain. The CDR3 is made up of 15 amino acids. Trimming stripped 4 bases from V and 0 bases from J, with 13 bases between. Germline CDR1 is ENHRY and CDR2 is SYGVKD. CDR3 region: CAISAIALSSYEQYL. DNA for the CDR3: TGTGCCATCAGTGCCATAGCCCTTAGCTCCTACGAGCAGTACCTC.

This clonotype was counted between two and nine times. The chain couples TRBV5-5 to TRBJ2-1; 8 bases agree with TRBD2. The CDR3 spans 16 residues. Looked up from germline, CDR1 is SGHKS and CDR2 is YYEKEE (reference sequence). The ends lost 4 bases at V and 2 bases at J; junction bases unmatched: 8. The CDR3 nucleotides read TGTGCCAGCAGCCAATCACTAGCGGTTACCTACAATGAGCAGTTCTTC. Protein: CASSQSLAVTYNEQFF.